This entry is about one TCR beta chain. The CDR3 covers 16 residues. Trimming took 4 bases from V and 1 from J, leaving 16 bases between them. The germline gives CDR1 MNHEY, CDR2 SMNVEV (reference sequence). The source of the sample is a study of blood T cell repertoires in COVID-19. Original methodology: Nucleated cell counts were estimated from reference gene primer amplification. Libraries were prepared by immunoSEQ multiplex PCR; TCRdb keeps only in-frame clonotypes and omits some of them. D and trimming were read from the DNA, whereas the V and J calls and clone size are those reported in that table. The data contain around 120,000 clones, 75% to 90% of them singletons.

The source of this sequence is a young man with acute or convalescent COVID-19. The gene calls are TRBV27 and TRBJ1-2, with D unclear. Source material: peripheral blood. This CDR3 is CASSSLAVVNNYGYTF. CDR3 bases: TGTGCCAGCAGTTCGTTAGCGGTCGTGAATAACTATGGCTACACCTTC.